Sequencing of this TCR beta chain was carried out in a study of blood T cells in healthy people across ages. Study results and caveats: Versus aged donors, long-lived donors had higher diversity and more naive CD4+ cells.

The CDR3 loop spans 14 amino acids. Per germline, CDR1 MNHEY and CDR2 SVGAGI. Trimming cost V 10 bases and J 0 bases, with 14 bases left between them. Each sample yielded at least 6 million isolated PBMCs. At least ten counts were recorded for this clonotype. Its antigen is not known. The authors ran a second PCR of 7 to 11 cycles using a sample-barcoded 5' primer and a J-beta primer mix. TCRdb reprocessed the 5' RACE reads with MiXCR, giving one entry per CDR3 protein. The table lists 630,000 or so distinct CDR3 sequences, approximately 30% of them singletons. This receptor was taken from an elderly woman in good health. This chain links TRBV6-5 with TRBJ2-3; D ambiguous. Sequencing was performed on blood. CDR3: CATTNSDSTDTQYF. The DNA of the CDR3 is TGTGCCACCACGAATTCGGACAGCACAGATACGCAGTATTTT.